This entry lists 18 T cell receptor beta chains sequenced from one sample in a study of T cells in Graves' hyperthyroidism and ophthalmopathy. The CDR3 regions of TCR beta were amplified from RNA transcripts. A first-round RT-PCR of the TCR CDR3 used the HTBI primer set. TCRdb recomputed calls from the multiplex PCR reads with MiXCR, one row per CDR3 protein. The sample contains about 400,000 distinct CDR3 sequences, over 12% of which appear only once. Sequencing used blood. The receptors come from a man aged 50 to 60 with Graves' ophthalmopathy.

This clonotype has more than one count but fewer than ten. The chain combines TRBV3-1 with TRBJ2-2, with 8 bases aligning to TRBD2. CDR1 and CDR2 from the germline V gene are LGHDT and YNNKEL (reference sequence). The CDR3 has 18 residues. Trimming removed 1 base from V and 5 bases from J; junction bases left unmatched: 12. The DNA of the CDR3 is TGTGCCAGCAGCCAAGTGATTTCGGGCGGGAGGTGGACCGGGGAGCTGTTTTTT. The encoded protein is CASSQVISGGRWTGELFF.

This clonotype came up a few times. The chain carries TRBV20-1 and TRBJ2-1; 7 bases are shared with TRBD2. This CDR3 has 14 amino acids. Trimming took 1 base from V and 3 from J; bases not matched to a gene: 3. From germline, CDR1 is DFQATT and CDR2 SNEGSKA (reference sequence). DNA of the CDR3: TGCAGTGCTAGAGGGCGGGAGCTCTACAATGAGCAGTTCTTC. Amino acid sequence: CSARGRELYNEQFF.

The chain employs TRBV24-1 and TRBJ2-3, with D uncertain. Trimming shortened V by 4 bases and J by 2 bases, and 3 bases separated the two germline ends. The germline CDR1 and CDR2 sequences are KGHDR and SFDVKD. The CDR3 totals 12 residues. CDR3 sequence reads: CATSDPTDTQYF. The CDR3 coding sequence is TGTGCCACCAGTGACCCCACAGATACGCAGTATTTT.

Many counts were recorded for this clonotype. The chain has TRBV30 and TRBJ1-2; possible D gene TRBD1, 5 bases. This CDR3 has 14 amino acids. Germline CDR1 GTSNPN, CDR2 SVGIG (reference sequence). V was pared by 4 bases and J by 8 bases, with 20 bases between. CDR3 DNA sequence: TGTGCCTGGATCCCGGCAGGGAAATCGGGGGGCTACACCTTC. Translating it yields CAWIPAGKSGGYTF.

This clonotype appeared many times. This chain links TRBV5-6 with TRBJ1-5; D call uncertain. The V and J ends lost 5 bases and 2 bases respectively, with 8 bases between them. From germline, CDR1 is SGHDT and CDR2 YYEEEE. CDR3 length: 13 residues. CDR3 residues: CASSLLGNQPQHF. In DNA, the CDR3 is TGTGCCAGCAGTTTGTTGGGCAATCAGCCCCAGCATTTT.

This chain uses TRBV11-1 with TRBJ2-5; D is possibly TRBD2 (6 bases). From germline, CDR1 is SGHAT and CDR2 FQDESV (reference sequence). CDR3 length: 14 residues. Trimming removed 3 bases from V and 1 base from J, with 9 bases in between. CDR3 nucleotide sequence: TGTGCCAGCAGCTTTAGTAGCGGCCAAGAGACCCAGTACTTC. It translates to CASSFSSGQETQYF.

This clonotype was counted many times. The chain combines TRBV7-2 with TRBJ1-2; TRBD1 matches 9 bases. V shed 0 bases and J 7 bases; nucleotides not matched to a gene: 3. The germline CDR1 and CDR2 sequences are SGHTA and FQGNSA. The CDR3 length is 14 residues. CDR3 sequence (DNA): TGTGCCAGCAGCTTAGCTGGGACAGGGCTTGGCTACACCTTC. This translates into CASSLAGTGLGYTF. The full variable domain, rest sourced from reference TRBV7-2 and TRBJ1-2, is GAGVSQSPSNKVTEKGKDVELRCDPISGHTALYWYRQSLGQGLEFLIYFQGNSAPDKSGLPSDRFSAERTGGSVSTLTIQRTQQEDSAVYLCASSLAGTGLGYTFGSGTRLTVV.

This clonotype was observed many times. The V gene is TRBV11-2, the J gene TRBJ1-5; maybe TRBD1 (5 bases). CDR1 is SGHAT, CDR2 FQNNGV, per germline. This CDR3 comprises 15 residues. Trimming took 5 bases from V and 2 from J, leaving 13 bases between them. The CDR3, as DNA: TGTGCCAGCAGCCTGCAGGGAATGGGCAATCAGCCCCAGCATTTT. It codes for CASSLQGMGNQPQHF.

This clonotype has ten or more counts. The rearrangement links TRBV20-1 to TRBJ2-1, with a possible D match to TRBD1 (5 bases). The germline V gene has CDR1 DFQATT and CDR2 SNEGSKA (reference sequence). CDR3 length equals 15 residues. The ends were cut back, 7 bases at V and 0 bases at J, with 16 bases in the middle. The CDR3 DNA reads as TGCAGTGTGTTGGGGCCCCGTAGCTCCTACAATGAGCAGTTCTTC. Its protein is CSVLGPRSSYNEQFF.

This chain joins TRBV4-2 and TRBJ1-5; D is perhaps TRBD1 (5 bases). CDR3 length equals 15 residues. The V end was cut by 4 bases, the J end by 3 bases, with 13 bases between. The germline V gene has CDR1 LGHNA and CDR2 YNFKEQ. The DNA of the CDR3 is TGTGCCAGCAGCCCCCCCGGGACCCTCAATCAGCCCCAGCATTTT. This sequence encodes CASSPPGTLNQPQHF.

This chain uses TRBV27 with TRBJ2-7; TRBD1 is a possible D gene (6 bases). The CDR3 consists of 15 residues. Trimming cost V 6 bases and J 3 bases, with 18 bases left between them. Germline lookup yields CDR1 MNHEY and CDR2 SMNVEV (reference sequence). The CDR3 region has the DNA TGTGCCAGCAGCAGAGAACCGGGACACTTCTACGAGCAGTACTTC. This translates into CASSREPGHFYEQYF.

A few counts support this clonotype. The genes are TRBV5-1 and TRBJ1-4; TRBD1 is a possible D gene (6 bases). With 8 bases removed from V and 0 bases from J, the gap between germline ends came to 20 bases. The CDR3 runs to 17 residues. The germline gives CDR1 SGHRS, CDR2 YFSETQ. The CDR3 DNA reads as TGCGCCAGGCGGCATTCACAGGGACAAACAACTAATGAAAAACTGTTTTTT. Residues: CARRHSQGQTTNEKLFF.

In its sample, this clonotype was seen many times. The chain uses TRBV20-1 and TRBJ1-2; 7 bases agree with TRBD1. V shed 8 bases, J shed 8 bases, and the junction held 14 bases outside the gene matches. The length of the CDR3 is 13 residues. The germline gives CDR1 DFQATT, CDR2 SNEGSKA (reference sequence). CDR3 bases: TGCAGTCTCCTCGGGACAGAAGGGAGGGGCTACACCTTC. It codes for CSLLGTEGRGYTF.

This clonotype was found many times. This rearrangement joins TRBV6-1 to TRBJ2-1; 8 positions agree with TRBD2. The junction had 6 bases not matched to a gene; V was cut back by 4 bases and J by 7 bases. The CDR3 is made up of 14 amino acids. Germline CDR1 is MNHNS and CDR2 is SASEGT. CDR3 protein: CASSGVAGPNEQFF. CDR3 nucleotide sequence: TGTGCCAGCAGTGGTGTAGCGGGACCTAATGAGCAGTTCTTC.

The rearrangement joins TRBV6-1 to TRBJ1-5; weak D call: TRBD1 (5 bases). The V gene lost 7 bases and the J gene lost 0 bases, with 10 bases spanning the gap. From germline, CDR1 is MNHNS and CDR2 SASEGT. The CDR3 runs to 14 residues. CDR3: CASTGGISNQPQHF. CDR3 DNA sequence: TGTGCCAGCACCGGGGGGATTAGCAATCAGCCCCAGCATTTT.

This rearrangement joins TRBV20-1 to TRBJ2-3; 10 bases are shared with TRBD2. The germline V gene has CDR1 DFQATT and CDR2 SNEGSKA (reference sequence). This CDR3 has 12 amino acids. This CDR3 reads CGTSGATDTQYF. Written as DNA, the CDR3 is TGCGGCACTAGCGGGGCCACAGATACGCAGTATTTT.

Here the CDR3 DNA reads TGTGCCAGCAGTGAAGGCGGGAGGGCCGTGACCCAGTACTTC. Translated: CASSEGGRAVTQYF. The rearrangement links TRBV25-1 to TRBJ2-5, with 9 positions matching TRBD2. The CDR3 loop spans 14 amino acids. The ends lost 2 bases at V and 7 bases at J; junction bases unmatched: 5. Germline CDR1 is MGHDK and CDR2 is SYGVNS.

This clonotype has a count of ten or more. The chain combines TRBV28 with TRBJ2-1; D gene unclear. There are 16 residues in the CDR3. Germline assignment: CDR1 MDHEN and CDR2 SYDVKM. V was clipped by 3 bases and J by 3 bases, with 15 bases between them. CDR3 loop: CASSFRQLKIYNEQFF. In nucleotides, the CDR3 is TGTGCCAGCAGTTTTCGTCAGCTTAAAATCTACAATGAGCAGTTCTTC.